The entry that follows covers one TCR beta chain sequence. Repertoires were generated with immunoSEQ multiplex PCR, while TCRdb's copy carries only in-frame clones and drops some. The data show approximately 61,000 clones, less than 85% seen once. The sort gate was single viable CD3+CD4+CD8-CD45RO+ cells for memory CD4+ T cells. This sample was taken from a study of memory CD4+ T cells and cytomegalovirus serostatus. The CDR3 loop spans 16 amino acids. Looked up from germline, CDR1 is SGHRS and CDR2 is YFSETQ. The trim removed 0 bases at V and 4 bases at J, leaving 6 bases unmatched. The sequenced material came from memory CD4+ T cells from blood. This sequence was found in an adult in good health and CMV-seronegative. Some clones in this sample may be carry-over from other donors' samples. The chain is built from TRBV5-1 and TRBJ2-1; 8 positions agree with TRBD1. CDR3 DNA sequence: TGCGCCAGCAGCTTGGTTGCAGGGGGCCAATACAATGAGCAGTTCTTC. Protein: CASSLVAGGQYNEQFF.